The subject of this entry is one T cell receptor beta chain. The CDR3 covers 13 residues. Germline values: CDR1 MGHDK, CDR2 SYGVNS. V gave up 6 bases and J gave up 5 bases, with 11 bases separating them. Assay execution proceeded at the deep level. Assay: immunoSEQ multiplex PCR; the TCRdb copy retains only in-frame clones and omits some. The sample records about 2.2 million clones, just over 90% being singletons. The naive CD8 subset, CD45RO-negative cells positively selected for CCR7, excluded terminally differentiated effector memory CD45RA+ cells. The sample belongs to a study of shared clonotypes between healthy human individuals.

The sample consisted of naive CD8+ T cells from PBMCs. The sequence came from a man between 18 and 35 years old in good health. Some clones in this sample may be carry-over from other donors' samples. The rearrangement links TRBV25-1 to TRBJ2-1, with D possibly being TRBD2 (6 bases). The CDR3: CASRGGWHNEQFF. The CDR3 DNA reads as TGTGCCAGCAGGGGGGGTTGGCACAATGAGCAGTTCTTC. The entire variable domain, with the rest obtained from reference TRBV25-1 and TRBJ2-1, is as follows: EADIYQTPRYLVIGTGKKITLECSQTMGHDKMYWYQQDPGMELHLIHYSYGVNSTEKGDLSSESTVSRIRTEHFPLTLESARPSHTSQYLCASRGGWHNEQFFGPGTRLTVL.